These 18 T cell receptor beta chains share one sample of origin, sequenced in a study of shared clonotypes between healthy human individuals. Only in-frame clones appear in the TCRdb table, and some are missing; sequencing was by immunoSEQ multiplex PCR. The sample includes about 2.4 million clones, just over 90% seen only once; the top ten take about 0.13%. The sample taken for sequencing was naive CD4+ T cells sorted from blood. Subset here: CD45RA+ positively selected. These receptors were collected from a man aged 18 to 35 in good health.

The chain combines TRBV2 with TRBJ2-3, with a weak D call TRBD2 (6 bases). The CDR3 spans 15 residues. V was trimmed by 6 bases and J by 3 bases, leaving 16 bases between them. CDR1 is SNHLY and CDR2 is FYNNEI in the germline V gene. The CDR3 loop reads CASRAGTVGTDTQYF. CDR3 nucleotide sequence: TGTGCCAGCAGAGCCGGGACTGTGGGGACAGATACGCAGTATTTT.

The chain is built from TRBV11-2 and TRBJ1-3; D gene unclear. The CDR3 is made up of 14 amino acids. Germline V lookup: CDR1 SGHAT, CDR2 FQNNGV. Trimming left V 4 bases short and J 2 bases short, with 9 bases between. The CDR3 here is CASSSGGTGNTIYF. The CDR3 DNA follows: TGTGCCAGCAGCTCCGGTGGGACTGGAAACACCATATATTTT.

The chain joins TRBV6-1 to TRBJ2-2; 7 bases are a match to TRBD2. V shed 3 bases, J shed 3 bases, and the junction held 7 bases outside the gene matches. Germline V CDR1 and CDR2: MNHNS, SASEGT. CDR3 length: 16 amino acids. Written as DNA, the CDR3 is TGTGCCAGCAGTGATCTGCGGGGGACCTACACCGGGGAGCTGTTTTTT. Translated, it gives CASSDLRGTYTGELFF.

The chain uses TRBV28 and TRBJ2-7; a possible D gene is TRBD1 (7 bases). This CDR3 is 14 amino acids long. V gave up 5 bases and J gave up 0 bases, with 11 bases separating them. Germline CDR1 is MDHEN and CDR2 is SYDVKM. CDR3 sequence reads: CASSGGTVSYEQYF. CDR3 coding DNA: TGTGCCAGCAGTGGCGGGACAGTCTCCTACGAGCAGTACTTC.

CDR3 loop: CASRKGGGNEQFF. The CDR3 nucleotides read TGTGCCAGCAGAAAAGGGGGGGGAAATGAGCAGTTCTTC. The chain recombines TRBV27 with TRBJ2-1; D possibly corresponds to TRBD2 (7 bases). The germline CDR1 and CDR2 sequences are MNHEY and SMNVEV (reference sequence). CDR3 length: 13 residues. V lost 6 bases and J 7 bases, leaving 13 bases between the germline ends.

The chain carries TRBV7-8 and TRBJ2-7; 9 bases are a match to TRBD1. CDR3 length: 14 residues. V shed 5 bases and J 3 bases; nucleotides not matched to a gene: 5. Germline loops: CDR1 SGHVS, CDR2 FQNEAQ. The CDR3 sequence is CASSLQGAVYEQYF. In nucleotides, the CDR3 is TGTGCCAGCAGCCTACAGGGGGCGGTCTACGAGCAGTACTTC.

The V gene is TRBV10-1, the J gene TRBJ2-7, with D perhaps matching TRBD1 (5 bases). Per germline, CDR1 WNHNN and CDR2 SYGVQD (reference sequence). The CDR3 extends over 13 amino acids. With 3 bases removed from V and 9 bases from J, the gap between germline ends came to 15 bases. CDR3: CASSDTGHLGQYF. DNA for the CDR3: TGCGCCAGCAGTGATACCGGACACCTGGGGCAGTACTTC.

Of note for this clone: The same CDR3 is also encoded by other DNA sequences in this sample. The chain uses TRBV11-2 and TRBJ2-7, with TRBD1 matching 10 bases. CDR3 length: 14 amino acids. Trimming removed 5 bases from V and 3 bases from J; junction bases left unmatched: 4. The germline CDR1 and CDR2 sequences are SGHAT and FQNNGV. The CDR3 bases are TGTGCCAGCAGCCCAGACAGGGGGCTCTACGAGCAGTACTTC. This sequence encodes CASSPDRGLYEQYF. The full variable domain, its missing parts supplied by reference TRBV11-2 and TRBJ2-7, is EAGVAQSPRYKIIEKRQSVAFWCNPISGHATLYWYQQILGQGPKLLIQFQNNGVVDDSQLPKDRFSAERLKGVDSTLKIQPAKLEDSAVYLCASSPDRGLYEQYFGPGTRLTVT.

In the case of this clone: The same CDR3 also results from other DNA sequences found in this sample. The CDR3 sequence: CASSPPGTVNQPQHF. In nucleotides, the CDR3 is TGTGCCAGCTCACCCCCCGGGACAGTAAATCAGCCCCAGCATTTT. J is TRBJ1-5 and V is TRBV18; 7 bases agree with TRBD1. Germline V gene lookup returns CDR1 KGHSH and CDR2 LQKENI. The V segment lost 3 bases and the J segment 4 bases; nucleotides outside the gene matches: 6. This CDR3 has 15 amino acids.

The rearrangement joins TRBV7-2 to TRBJ2-7, with 11 bases identical to TRBD2. The germline V gene encodes CDR1 SGHTA and CDR2 FQGNSA. The ends lost 3 bases at V and 5 bases at J; junction bases unmatched: 3. The CDR3 is made up of 14 amino acids. CDR3 bases: TGTGCCAGCAGCTTTAGCGGGAGGGGGGACGAGCAGTACTTC. Protein: CASSFSGRGDEQYF.

The chain uses TRBV6-6 and TRBJ2-7, with 9 bases identical to TRBD1. The germline CDR1 and CDR2 sequences are MNHNY and SVGAGI (reference sequence). V lost 5 bases and J lost 2; bases outside the gene matches: 7. CDR3 length: 15 residues. As DNA, the CDR3 is TGTGCCAGCAGTCGACCCCGGGACAGGGCCTACGAGCAGTACTTC. Its protein product is CASSRPRDRAYEQYF.

This clone was observed a handful of times. In the same sample, other DNA sequences code for this CDR3. This chain uses TRBV10-3 with TRBJ1-1; D remains unclear. There are 13 residues in the CDR3. Germline V lookup: CDR1 ENHRY, CDR2 SYGVKD. The V end was cut by 2 bases, the J end by 1 base, with 5 bases between. For the CDR3, the DNA is TGTGCCATCAGTGAGGGGGAGAACACTGAAGCTTTCTTT. This gives the protein CAISEGENTEAFF.

This chain joins TRBV7-2 and TRBJ1-1; 7 positions agree with TRBD1. Germline-derived CDR1 and CDR2 are SGHTA and FQGNSA. There are 14 residues in the CDR3. Trimming removed 5 bases from V and 1 base from J; junction bases left unmatched: 4. CDR3 nucleotide sequence: TGTGCCAGCAGCCCGGGACAGAGGAACACTGAAGCTTTCTTT. Translated: CASSPGQRNTEAFF.

The chain carries TRBV7-2 and TRBJ1-2; no reliable D call. Germline V lookup: CDR1 SGHTA, CDR2 FQGNSA. The CDR3 is 16 residues long. The germline V and J ends were trimmed by 1 base and 7 bases, with 19 bases remaining between them. Here the CDR3 reads CASSLDLAGDLRGYTF. The CDR3 DNA is TGTGCCAGCAGCTTAGATCTGGCAGGAGATCTTCGTGGCTACACCTTC.

Details on this clone: Other DNA sequences within the sample encode an identical CDR3. V and J are TRBV19 and TRBJ1-3; D call uncertain. Trimming pared 8 bases from V and 0 bases from J, leaving 5 bases between. The V gene's germline CDR1 is LNHDA and CDR2 SQIVND (reference sequence). CDR3 length equals 12 residues. CDR3 coding DNA: TGTGCCAGTCGGGGCTCTGGAAACACCATATATTTT. Encoded protein: CASRGSGNTIYF.

The CDR3 DNA is TGTGCCAGCAGCTATCAGATAACCAGCGGGGGTCCACGCCAGTACTTC. This encodes CASSYQITSGGPRQYF. V and J are TRBV7-8 and TRBJ2-5; 8 bases align to TRBD2. The germline V gene has CDR1 SGHVS and CDR2 FQNEAQ. V lost 4 bases, J lost 10 bases, and 17 bases stayed unmatched. This CDR3 has 16 amino acids.

The V call is TRBV19, the J call TRBJ1-2; D gene ambiguous. The V and J ends lost 2 bases and 0 bases respectively, with 10 bases between them. The CDR3 is made up of 15 amino acids. Germline-derived CDR1 and CDR2 are LNHDA and SQIVND (reference sequence). CDR3 coding DNA: TGTGCCAGTAGTATAAGCTTCGGCTCTAACTATGGCTACACCTTC. Protein: CASSISFGSNYGYTF.

On this clone: This CDR3 is also generated by other DNA sequences in the sample. This chain joins TRBV20-1 and TRBJ1-1; the match to TRBD1 covers 7 bases. CDR1 DFQATT and CDR2 SNEGSKA come from the germline V gene (reference sequence). The CDR3 contains 11 residues. V shed 6 bases and J 2 bases; nucleotides not matched to a gene: 0. The CDR3: CSAGGNTEAFF. Here the CDR3 DNA reads TGCAGTGCAGGGGGCAACACTGAAGCTTTCTTT.